The 30 T cell receptor beta chains in this list originate from one sample, sequenced in a study of shared clonotypes between healthy human individuals. This table comes from immunoSEQ multiplex PCR, and its TCRdb copy is limited to in-frame clones, with some not included. The sample contains under 1,100,000 clones, under 80% of which appear only once. Sequencing was done on a sample of memory CD4+ T cells sorted from blood. Subset in this sample: CD45RA-negative fraction. These TCRs come from a man between 18 and 29 years old in good health.

This clone appeared a few times. The V gene is TRBV6-1, the J gene TRBJ1-6, with TRBD1 matching over 8 bases. CDR3 length: 15 residues. Germline lookup yields CDR1 MNHNS and CDR2 SASEGT. J was trimmed by 4 bases and V by 1 base; bases with no gene match: 0. This CDR3 reads CASSEGTGYNSPLHF. As DNA, the CDR3 is TGTGCCAGCAGTGAAGGGACAGGGTATAATTCACCCCTCCACTTT.

This clone has just one count. The genes are TRBV7-2 and TRBJ1-1, with TRBD1 matching over 8 bases. CDR3 length equals 13 residues. Germline V gives CDR1 SGHTA, CDR2 FQGNSA. J was trimmed by 7 bases and V by 2 bases; bases with no gene match: 3. CDR3 in DNA: TGTGCCAGCAGCTTACCTGGGACAGGTGAAGCTTTCTTT. Translated: CASSLPGTGEAFF.

V usage is TRBV5-4 and J usage is TRBJ2-7; 11 bases agree with TRBD1. The CDR3 runs 15 residues. V dropped 4 bases and J dropped 7; count of bases not matched to a gene: 10. CDR1 and CDR2 from the germline V gene are SGHNT and YYREEE (reference sequence). In DNA form, the CDR3 reads TGTGCCAGCAGCCCCCTGGGACAGGGGGTGGGGGAGCAGTACTTC. Amino acid sequence: CASSPLGQGVGEQYF.

J is TRBJ1-2 and V is TRBV30; D call uncertain. This CDR3 has 12 residues. V gave up 5 bases and J gave up 0 bases, with 7 bases separating them. Looked up from germline, CDR1 is GTSNPN and CDR2 is SVGIG (reference sequence). The CDR3 bases are TGTGCCTGGGCCTTAGCTAACTATGGCTACACCTTC. Translated: CAWALANYGYTF.

This clone was picked up one time. The CDR3 DNA reads TGCGCCAGCAGGCTAACTGGGGGTACCGGGGAGCTGTTTTTT. Residues: CASRLTGGTGELFF. The V and J genes are TRBV4-1 and TRBJ2-2; D tentatively reads TRBD1 or TRBD2 (5 bases each). CDR3 length: 14 residues. Germline V CDR1 and CDR2: MGHRA, YSYEKL. Between the trimmed V and J ends, which lost 6 bases and 5 bases, there was a span of 13 bases.

This clone was counted between two and nine times. V gene TRBV5-1 combines with J gene TRBJ1-5, with D unresolved. V lost 4 bases and J 8 bases, leaving 16 bases between the germline ends. The CDR3 is made up of 14 amino acids. Per the germline V gene, CDR1 is SGHRS and CDR2 is YFSETQ. The CDR3 bases are TGCGCCAGCAGCGTAGTGGCCGGGGAGGAGCCCCAGCATTTT. As protein: CASSVVAGEEPQHF.

V gene TRBV2 combines with J gene TRBJ2-7, with 7 bases matching TRBD2. This CDR3 is 12 amino acids long. In germline, CDR1 is SNHLY, CDR2 FYNNEI. Trimming cost V 10 bases and J 6 bases; bases outside gene matches: 9. CDR3 nucleotide sequence: TGTGCCACCCGCCCAGCGGGACGCGAGCAGTACTTC. Translation gives CATRPAGREQYF.

This clone was recorded once. The V call is TRBV28, the J call TRBJ2-3; TRBD2 aligns across 10 bases. This CDR3 is built from 18 residues. CDR1 is MDHEN, CDR2 SYDVKM, per germline. Trimming cost V 6 bases and J 0 bases; bases outside gene matches: 12. CDR3 residues: CASSGAGLAASSTDTQYF. The CDR3 DNA reads TGTGCCAGCAGCGGGGCTGGACTAGCGGCCTCTAGCACAGATACGCAGTATTTT.

The chain joins TRBV19 to TRBJ2-5; 8 bases are a match to TRBD2. Per germline, CDR1 LNHDA and CDR2 SQIVND (reference sequence). The CDR3 has 15 residues. With V trimmed by 5 bases and J by 5 bases, 10 bases remained unmatched. For the CDR3, the DNA is TGTGCCAGTAGTCCCACCGGGACTAGGACGGAGACCCAGTACTTC. This codes for CASSPTGTRTETQYF.

V gene TRBV5-1 combines with J gene TRBJ1-3; a weak D match, TRBD1 (6 bases). Germline CDR1 and CDR2: SGHRS and YFSETQ. This CDR3 spans 14 amino acids. Deletions cut 4 bases from V and 1 base from J, with 9 bases between. CDR3 residues: CASSAQGSGNTIYF. CDR3 DNA: TGCGCCAGCAGCGCACAGGGATCTGGAAACACCATATATTTT.

Turning to this clone: The same CDR3 is also encoded by other DNA sequences in this sample. The rearrangement joins TRBV11-2 to TRBJ1-4, with D unclear. Trimming removed 1 base at V and 7 bases at J, with 7 bases between. The CDR3 is 13 amino acids. CDR1 and CDR2 from the germline V gene are SGHAT and FQNNGV. This CDR3 reads CASSLVLAEKLFF. The CDR3 nucleotides are TGTGCCAGCAGCTTAGTTTTGGCTGAAAAACTGTTTTTT.

The chain combines TRBV9 with TRBJ2-1; 8 bases match TRBD2. The CDR3 extends over 16 amino acids. V shed 0 bases and J 4 bases; nucleotides not matched to a gene: 6. CDR1 and CDR2 (germline): SGDLS, YYNGEE. CDR3 nucleotide sequence: TGTGCCAGCAGCGTAGATGCGGGGGGCTGGTACAATGAGCAGTTCTTC. Translating it yields CASSVDAGGWYNEQFF.

This clone came up a few times. Within the sample, other DNA sequences also encode this same CDR3. The rearrangement uses TRBV28 and TRBJ1-1; D unclear. The CDR3 contains 13 residues. Trimming left V 6 bases short and J 1 base short, with 9 bases between. The V gene's germline CDR1 is MDHEN and CDR2 SYDVKM. The CDR3 loop is CASSLGRNTEAFF. CDR3 nucleotides: TGTGCCAGCAGCCTCGGACGGAACACTGAAGCTTTCTTT.

The gene calls are TRBV15 and TRBJ2-7; the D gene is possibly TRBD1 (5 bases). Germline loops: CDR1 LNHNV, CDR2 YYDKDF (reference sequence). The V gene lost 3 bases and the J gene lost 4 bases, with 13 bases spanning the gap. This CDR3 has 14 amino acids. CDR3 DNA sequence: TGTGCCACCAGCAGGGACAATCTAGGGTACGAGCAGTACTTC. Its translation is CATSRDNLGYEQYF.

The J gene is TRBJ2-3, the V gene TRBV7-2; no clear D. Trimming stripped 7 bases from V and 5 bases from J, with 16 bases between. CDR3 size: 14 residues. Germline CDR1 reads SGHTA; CDR2 reads FQGNSA. The CDR3 sequence is CASKSRTSLDTQYF. CDR3 bases: TGTGCCAGCAAGAGCCGAACCTCTTTAGATACGCAGTATTTT.

The CDR3 spells CAMRGQTNSPLHF. Here the CDR3 DNA reads TGTGCCATGCGGGGACAGACTAATTCACCCCTCCACTTT. The chain carries TRBV10-3 and TRBJ1-6; 7 nucleotides match TRBD1. Germline lookup yields CDR1 ENHRY and CDR2 SYGVKD. The CDR3 runs 13 residues. Losses at the gene ends were 9 bases for V and 6 bases for J; bases not matched to a gene: 5.

This clone was recorded a few times. The chain couples TRBV9 to TRBJ2-2; unclear D gene. Trimming removed 3 bases from V and 4 bases from J, with 13 bases in between. Germline V gene lookup returns CDR1 SGDLS and CDR2 YYNGEE. The CDR3 has 15 residues. The CDR3 reads CASSGVSRSTGELFF. In nucleotides, the CDR3 is TGTGCCAGCAGCGGGGTCTCCCGAAGCACCGGGGAGCTGTTTTTT.

This sequence joins TRBV14 and TRBJ2-7; 11 bases fit TRBD2. CDR1 SGHDN and CDR2 FVKESK come from the germline V gene. The V gene end was trimmed by 0 bases and the J gene end by 8 bases; junction bases not matched to a gene: 6. The CDR3 contains 15 residues. In nucleotides, the CDR3 is TGTGCCAGCAGCCAAGATGCTAGCGGGAGGACCAAGCAGTACTTC. Residues: CASSQDASGRTKQYF.

J is TRBJ2-5 and V is TRBV4-1; 10 bases match TRBD2. J gave up 2 bases and V 1 base, and 4 bases lay outside the gene matches. Looked up from germline, CDR1 is MGHRA and CDR2 is YSYEKL. There are 16 residues in the CDR3. CDR3 amino acids: CASSQAPAGGQETQYF. The CDR3 DNA follows: TGCGCCAGCAGCCAAGCCCCAGCGGGGGGGCAAGAGACCCAGTACTTC.

The sample holds one count of this clone. The CDR3 sequence is CASSTLPPVYDHNEQFF. The CDR3 coding sequence is TGTGCCAGCAGTACATTACCCCCCGTTTATGACCACAATGAGCAGTTCTTC. The V gene is TRBV27, the J gene TRBJ2-1; D call uncertain. Germline-derived CDR1 and CDR2 are MNHEY and SMNVEV (reference sequence). This CDR3 spans 17 amino acids. V lost 5 bases and J 5 bases, leaving 22 bases between the germline ends.

The gene calls are TRBV18 and TRBJ1-1, with D possibly being TRBD1 (6 bases). V lost 1 base, J lost 4 bases, and 13 bases lay in between. Germline V gene sequence: CDR1 KGHSH, CDR2 LQKENI. The CDR3 spans 15 residues. The CDR3 DNA reads as TGTGCCAGCTCACCACGGACAGTCGGGGGCACTGAAGCTTTCTTT. Translation: CASSPRTVGGTEAFF.

The chain is built from TRBV11-2 and TRBJ2-6; D may match TRBD1 or TRBD2 (5 bases each). The CDR3 loop spans 17 amino acids. Germline V gene sequence: CDR1 SGHAT, CDR2 FQNNGV. Trimming took off 1 base at V and 1 base at J, with 11 bases between the two ends. This CDR3 is CASSLVGRTSGANVLTF. The DNA of the CDR3 is TGTGCCAGCAGCTTAGTGGGACGGACTTCTGGGGCCAACGTCCTGACTTTC.

This clone has more than one count but fewer than ten. The V and J genes are TRBV5-1 and TRBJ2-3, with TRBD1 matching over 8 bases. CDR1 SGHRS and CDR2 YFSETQ come from the germline V gene. The junction had 10 bases not matched to a gene; V was cut back by 7 bases and J by 12 bases. The CDR3 sequence is 12 residues long. The DNA for the CDR3 is TGCGCCAGCGGCACAGGACAGGGAACACAGTATTTT. This encodes CASGTGQGTQYF.

This clone was counted a few times. The J gene is TRBJ1-1, the V gene TRBV5-6, with 7 bases that match TRBD1. Germline values: CDR1 SGHDT, CDR2 YYEEEE. The CDR3 spans 15 residues. Losses at the gene ends were 4 bases for V and 0 bases for J; bases not matched to a gene: 6. CDR3: CASSPGTVMNTEAFF. CDR3 nucleotides: TGTGCCAGCAGCCCAGGGACAGTCATGAACACTGAAGCTTTCTTT.

This clone has just a few counts. The sample holds other DNA sequences that translate to the same CDR3. The chain carries TRBV9 and TRBJ1-1; maybe TRBD1 (5 bases). The CDR3 has 13 amino acids. V shed 1 base and J shed 5 bases, with 9 bases lying between them. CDR1 is SGDLS, CDR2 YYNGEE, per germline. CDR3 region: CASSVQGYTEAFF. The CDR3 region has the DNA TGTGCCAGCAGCGTACAGGGTTATACTGAAGCTTTCTTT.

In this sample, this clone turned up once. This chain links TRBV2 with TRBJ1-6; a possible D gene is TRBD1 (5 bases). The CDR3 consists of 13 residues. Trimming took off 5 bases at V and 8 bases at J, with 10 bases between the two ends. Germline V gene lookup returns CDR1 SNHLY and CDR2 FYNNEI. In DNA, the CDR3 is TGTGCCAGCAGTCTCGGGGGGTATTCACCCCTCCACTTT. Protein product: CASSLGGYSPLHF.

J is TRBJ2-1 and V is TRBV5-1; D uncertain. Germline V lookup: CDR1 SGHRS, CDR2 YFSETQ. V gave up 0 bases and J gave up 7 bases, with 17 bases separating them. The CDR3 is 16 amino acids. As DNA, the CDR3 is TGCGCCAGCAGCTTGGGAGGTTGGGGTGAGGAAAATGAGCAGTTCTTC. It yields the protein CASSLGGWGEENEQFF.

This chain links TRBV18 with TRBJ2-5, with D unresolved. Trimming took 4 bases from V and 4 from J, leaving 4 bases between them. The CDR3 extends over 11 amino acids. Germline values: CDR1 KGHSH, CDR2 LQKENI. CDR3 coding DNA: TGTGCCAGCTCACGAAGAGAGACCCAGTACTTC. Translation: CASSRRETQYF. Full variable domain (missing parts from reference TRBV18 and TRBJ2-5): NAGVMQNPRHLVRRRGQEARLRCSPMKGHSHVYWYRQLPEEGLKFMVYLQKENIIDESGMPKERFSAEFPKEGPSILRIQQVVRGDSAAYFCASSRRETQYFGPGTRLLVL.

This rearrangement joins TRBV28 to TRBJ1-4; D is perhaps TRBD1 (5 bases). V lost 6 bases, J lost 5 bases, and 16 bases lay in between. Germline V gives CDR1 MDHEN, CDR2 SYDVKM. This CDR3 has 15 residues. The CDR3 coding sequence is TGTGCCAGCAGCTCCCCCCCAGGGAAGAATGAAAAACTGTTTTTT. Translation: CASSSPPGKNEKLFF.

The rearrangement links TRBV11-3 to TRBJ2-3; D is undetermined. Trimming left V 1 base short and J 4 bases short, with 6 bases between. Germline V gene lookup returns CDR1 SGHNT and CDR2 YENEEA. This CDR3 contains 13 residues. CDR3 sequence: CASSLGVPDTQYF. Here the CDR3 DNA reads TGTGCCAGCAGCTTAGGGGTTCCAGATACGCAGTATTTT. Complete variable domain (other parts from reference TRBV11-3 and TRBJ2-3): EAGVVQSPRYKIIEKKQPVAFWCNPISGHNTLYWYLQNLGQGPELLIRYENEEAVDDSQLPKDRFSAERLKGVDSTLKIQPAELGDSAVYLCASSLGVPDTQYFGPGTRLTVL.